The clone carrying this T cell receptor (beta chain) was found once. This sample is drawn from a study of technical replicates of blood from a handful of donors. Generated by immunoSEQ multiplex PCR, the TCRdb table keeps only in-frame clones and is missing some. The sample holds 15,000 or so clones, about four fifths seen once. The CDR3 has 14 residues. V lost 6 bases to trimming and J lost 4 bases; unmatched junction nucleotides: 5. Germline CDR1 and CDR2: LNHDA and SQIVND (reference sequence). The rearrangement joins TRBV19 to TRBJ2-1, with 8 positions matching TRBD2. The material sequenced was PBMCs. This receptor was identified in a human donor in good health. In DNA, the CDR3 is TGTGCCAGTAGGACGGGAGGGGATTACAATGAGCAGTTCTTC. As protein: CASRTGGDYNEQFF.